This T cell receptor (beta chain) was recorded in a study of Ad26.COV2.S vaccination and SARS-CoV-2 variants. Treatment of the sample: 15 to 20 received Ad26.COV2.S at low or high dose, single or two shots; several received placebo; per-sample allocation not given. The study sampled participants on day 63 after the first vaccine or placebo injection. Worth noting for this clone: The antigen is undetermined.

Method: immunoSEQ multiplex PCR; TCRdb's copy keeps in-frame clones and lacks some. The sample gives 350,000 to 450,000 clones, roughly 90% of which show up once; about 1.7% is in the top ten. Study-level findings and limits: Recipients of either vaccine or placebo displayed similar breadth of non-spike TCRs.

V dropped 3 bases and J dropped 4; count of bases not matched to a gene: 5. The CDR3 is 14 amino acids. Germline V gene sequence: CDR1 SGHTA, CDR2 FQGNSA. The clonotype originates from a person aged 18-65 years who received the Ad26.COV2.S COVID-19 vaccine or a placebo. The genes are TRBV7-2 and TRBJ1-2, with TRBD1 identical over 7 bases. Sequenced material: peripheral blood, taken in a trial of Ad26.COV2.S vaccine versus placebo. CDR3 DNA: TGTGCCAGCAGCTTGGAACAGGGGAGCTATGGCTACACCTTC. This codes for CASSLEQGSYGYTF.